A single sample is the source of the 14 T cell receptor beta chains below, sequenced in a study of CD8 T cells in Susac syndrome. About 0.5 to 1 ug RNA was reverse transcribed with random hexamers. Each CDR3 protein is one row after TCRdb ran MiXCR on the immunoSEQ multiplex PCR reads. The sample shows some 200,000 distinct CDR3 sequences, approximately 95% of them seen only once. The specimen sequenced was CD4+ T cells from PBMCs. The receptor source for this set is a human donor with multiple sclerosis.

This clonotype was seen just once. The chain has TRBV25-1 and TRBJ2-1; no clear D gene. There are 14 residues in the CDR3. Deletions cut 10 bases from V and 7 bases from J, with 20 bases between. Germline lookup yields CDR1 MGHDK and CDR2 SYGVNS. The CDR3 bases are TGTGCCACGTCCAGACCCGGCTCGTTGAATGAGCAGTTCTTC. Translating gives CATSRPGSLNEQFF.

CDR3 DNA sequence: TGCGCAGTTGTGGTGGGCAAAAACATTCAGTACTTC. It translates to CAVVVGKNIQYF. The V call is TRBV29-1, the J call TRBJ2-4; D ambiguous. CDR1 is SQVTM and CDR2 is ANQGSEA in the germline V gene. The CDR3 is made up of 12 amino acids.

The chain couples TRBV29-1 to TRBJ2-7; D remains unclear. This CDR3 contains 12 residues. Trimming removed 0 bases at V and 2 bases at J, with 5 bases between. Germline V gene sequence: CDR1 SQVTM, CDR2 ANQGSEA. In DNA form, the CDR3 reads TGCAGCGTTGAAGATCAGACCTACGAGCAGTACTTC. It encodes CSVEDQTYEQYF.

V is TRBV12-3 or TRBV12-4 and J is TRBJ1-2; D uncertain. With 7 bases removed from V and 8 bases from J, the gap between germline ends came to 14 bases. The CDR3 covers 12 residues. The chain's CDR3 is CASNALGLGYTF. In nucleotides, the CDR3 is TGTGCCAGCAACGCGTTAGGGTTAGGCTACACCTTC.

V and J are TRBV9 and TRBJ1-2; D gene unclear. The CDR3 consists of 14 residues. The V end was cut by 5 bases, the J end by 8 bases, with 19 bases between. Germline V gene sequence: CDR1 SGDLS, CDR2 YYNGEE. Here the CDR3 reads CASSQPSRYGGYTF. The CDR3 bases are TGTGCCAGCAGTCAGCCAAGTCGATACGGGGGCTACACCTTC. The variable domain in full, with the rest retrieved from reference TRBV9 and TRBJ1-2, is DSGVTQTPKHLITATGQRVTLRCSPRSGDLSVYWYQQSLDQGLQFLIQYYNGEERAKGNILERFSAQQFPDLHSELNLSSLELGDSALYFCASSQPSRYGGYTFGSGTRLTVV.

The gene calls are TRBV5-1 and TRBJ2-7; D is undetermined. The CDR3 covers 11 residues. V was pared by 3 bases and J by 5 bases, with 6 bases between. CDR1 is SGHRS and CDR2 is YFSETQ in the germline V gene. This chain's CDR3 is CASSYQNEQYF. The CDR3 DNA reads TGCGCCAGCAGCTACCAGAACGAGCAGTACTTC. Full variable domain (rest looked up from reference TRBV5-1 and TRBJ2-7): KAGVTQTPRYLIKTRGQQVTLSCSPISGHRSVSWYQQTPGQGLQFLFEYFSETQRNKGNFPGRFSGRQFSNSRSEMNVSTLELGDSALYLCASSYQNEQYFGPGTRLTVT.

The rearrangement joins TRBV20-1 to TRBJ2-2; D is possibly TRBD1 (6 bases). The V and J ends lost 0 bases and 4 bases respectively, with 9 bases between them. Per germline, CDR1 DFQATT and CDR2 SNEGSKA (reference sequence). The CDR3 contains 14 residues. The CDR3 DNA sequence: TGCAGTGCTAGAGACAGGGGTAGCACCGGGGAGCTGTTTTTT. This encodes CSARDRGSTGELFF.

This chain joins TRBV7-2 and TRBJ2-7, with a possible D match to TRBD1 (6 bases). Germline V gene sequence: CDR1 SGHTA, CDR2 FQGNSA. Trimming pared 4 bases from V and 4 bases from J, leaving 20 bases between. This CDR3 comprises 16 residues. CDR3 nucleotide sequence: TGTGCCAGCAGCTCCCCCAGGGGACGGGGTAGTTACGAGCAGTACTTC. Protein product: CASSSPRGRGSYEQYF.

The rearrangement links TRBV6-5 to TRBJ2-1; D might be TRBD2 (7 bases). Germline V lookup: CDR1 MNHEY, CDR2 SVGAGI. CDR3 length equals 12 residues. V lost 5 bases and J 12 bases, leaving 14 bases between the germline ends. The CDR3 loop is CASSEIGGLQFF. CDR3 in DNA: TGTGCCAGCAGTGAAATCGGGGGGCTGCAGTTCTTC.

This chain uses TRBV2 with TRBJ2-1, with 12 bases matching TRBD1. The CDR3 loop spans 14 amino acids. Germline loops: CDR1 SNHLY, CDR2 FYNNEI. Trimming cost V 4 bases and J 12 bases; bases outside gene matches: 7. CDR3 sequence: CASSGGTGGIGQFF. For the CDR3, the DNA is TGTGCCAGCAGTGGTGGGACAGGGGGCATCGGGCAGTTCTTC.

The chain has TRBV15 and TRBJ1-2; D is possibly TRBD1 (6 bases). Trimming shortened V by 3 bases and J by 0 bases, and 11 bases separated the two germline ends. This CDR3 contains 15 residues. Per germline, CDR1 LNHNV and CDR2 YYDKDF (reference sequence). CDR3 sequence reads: CATSSRDTANYGYTF. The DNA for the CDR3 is TGTGCCACCAGCAGTAGGGACACCGCTAACTATGGCTACACCTTC.

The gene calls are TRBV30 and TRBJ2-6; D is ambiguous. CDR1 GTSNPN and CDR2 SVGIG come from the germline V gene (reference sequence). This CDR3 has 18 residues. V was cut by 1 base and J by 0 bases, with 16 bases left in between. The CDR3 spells CAWSGDGDAPSGANVLTF. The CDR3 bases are TGTGCCTGGAGTGGGGATGGAGATGCTCCCTCTGGGGCCAACGTCCTGACTTTC.

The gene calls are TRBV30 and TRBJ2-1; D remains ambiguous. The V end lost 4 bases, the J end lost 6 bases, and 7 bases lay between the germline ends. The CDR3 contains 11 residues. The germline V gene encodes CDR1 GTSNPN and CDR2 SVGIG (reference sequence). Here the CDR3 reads CAWTPLNEQFF. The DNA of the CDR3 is TGTGCCTGGACTCCACTCAATGAGCAGTTCTTC.

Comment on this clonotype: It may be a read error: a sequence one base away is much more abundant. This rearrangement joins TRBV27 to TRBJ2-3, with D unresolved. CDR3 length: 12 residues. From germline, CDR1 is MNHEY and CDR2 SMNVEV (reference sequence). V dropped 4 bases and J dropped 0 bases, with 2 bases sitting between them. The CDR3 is CASSYSTDTQYF. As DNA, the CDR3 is TGTGCCAGCAGTTATAGCACAGATACGCAGTATTTT.